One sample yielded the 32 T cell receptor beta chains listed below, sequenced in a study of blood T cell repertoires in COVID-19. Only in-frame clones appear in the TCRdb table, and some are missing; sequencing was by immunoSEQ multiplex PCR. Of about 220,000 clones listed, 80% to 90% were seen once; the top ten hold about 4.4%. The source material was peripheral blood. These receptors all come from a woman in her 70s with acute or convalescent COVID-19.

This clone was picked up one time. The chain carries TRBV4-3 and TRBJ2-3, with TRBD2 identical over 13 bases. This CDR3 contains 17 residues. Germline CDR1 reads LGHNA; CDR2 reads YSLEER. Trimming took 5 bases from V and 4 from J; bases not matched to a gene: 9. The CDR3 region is CASSTTSGGFLSDTQYF. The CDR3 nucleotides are TGCGCCAGCAGCACGACTAGCGGGGGGTTTCTGTCAGATACGCAGTATTTT.

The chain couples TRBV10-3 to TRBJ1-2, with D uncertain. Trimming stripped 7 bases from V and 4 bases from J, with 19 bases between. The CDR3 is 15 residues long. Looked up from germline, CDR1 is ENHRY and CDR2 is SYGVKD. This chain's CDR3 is CAITLDGGGFYGYTF. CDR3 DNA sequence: TGTGCCATCACCTTGGACGGTGGAGGGTTCTATGGCTACACCTTC.

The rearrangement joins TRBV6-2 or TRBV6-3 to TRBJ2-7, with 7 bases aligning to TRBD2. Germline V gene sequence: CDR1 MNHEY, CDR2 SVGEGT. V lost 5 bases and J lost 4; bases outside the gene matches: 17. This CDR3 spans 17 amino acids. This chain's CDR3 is CASSDYPGKGEGYEQYF. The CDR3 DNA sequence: TGTGCCAGCAGTGACTACCCAGGAAAAGGGGAGGGTTACGAGCAGTACTTC.

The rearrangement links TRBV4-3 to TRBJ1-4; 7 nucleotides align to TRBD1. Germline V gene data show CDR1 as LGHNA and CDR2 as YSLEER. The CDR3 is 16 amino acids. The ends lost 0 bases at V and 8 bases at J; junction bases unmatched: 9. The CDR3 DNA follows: TGCGCCAGCAGCCAAGACCACAGGGGTGGTGGCGAAAAACTGTTTTTT. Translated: CASSQDHRGGGEKLFF.

In DNA, the CDR3 is TGTGCCAGCAGCCAGGGGACAGGCGCAAATAATGAAAAACTGTTTTTT. It is translated as CASSQGTGANNEKLFF. The V and J genes are TRBV3-1 (or the pseudogene TRBV3-2) and TRBJ1-4; the match to TRBD1 covers 8 bases. J gave up 4 bases and V 3 bases, and 7 bases lay outside the gene matches. From germline, CDR1 is LGHDT and CDR2 YNNKEL (reference sequence). This CDR3 contains 16 residues.

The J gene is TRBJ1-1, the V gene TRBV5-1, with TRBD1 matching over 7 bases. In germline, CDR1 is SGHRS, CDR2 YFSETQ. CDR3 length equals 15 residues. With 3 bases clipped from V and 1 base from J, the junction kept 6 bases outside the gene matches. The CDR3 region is CASSWRQGGNTEAFF. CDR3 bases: TGCGCCAGCAGCTGGCGACAGGGTGGGAACACTGAAGCTTTCTTT.

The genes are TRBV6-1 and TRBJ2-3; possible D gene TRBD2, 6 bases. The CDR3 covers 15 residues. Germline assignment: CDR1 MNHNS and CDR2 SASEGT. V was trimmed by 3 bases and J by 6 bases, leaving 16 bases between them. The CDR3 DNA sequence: TGTGCCAGCAGTGATGGGTCGGCGGGGAAGGATACGCAGTATTTT. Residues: CASSDGSAGKDTQYF.

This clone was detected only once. CDR3 residues: CASSLSGQGVRKTQYF. For the CDR3, the DNA is TGTGCCAGCAGCCTTTCCGGACAGGGGGTGAGGAAGACCCAGTACTTC. The chain recombines TRBV3-1 (or the pseudogene TRBV3-2) with TRBJ2-5; 10 bases are a match to TRBD1. The CDR3 has 16 residues. After removal of 4 bases from V and 6 bases from J, the junction contained 11 bases not matched to a gene. Germline loops: CDR1 LGHDT, CDR2 YNNKEL (reference sequence).

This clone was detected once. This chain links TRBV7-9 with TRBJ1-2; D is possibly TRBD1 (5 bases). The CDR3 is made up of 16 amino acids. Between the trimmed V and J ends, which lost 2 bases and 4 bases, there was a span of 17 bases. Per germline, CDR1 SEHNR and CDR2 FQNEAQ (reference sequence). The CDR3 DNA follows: TGTGCCAGCAGCTTATCGCGGGGCGCAAGAGGCTATGGCTACACCTTC. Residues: CASSLSRGARGYGYTF.

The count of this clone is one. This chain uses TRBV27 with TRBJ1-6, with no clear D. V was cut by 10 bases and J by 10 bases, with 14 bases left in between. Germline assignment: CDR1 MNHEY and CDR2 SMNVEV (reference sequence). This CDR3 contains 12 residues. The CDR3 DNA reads TGTGCCACTTGGGCTGCTGGATCACCCCTCCACTTT. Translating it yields CATWAAGSPLHF.

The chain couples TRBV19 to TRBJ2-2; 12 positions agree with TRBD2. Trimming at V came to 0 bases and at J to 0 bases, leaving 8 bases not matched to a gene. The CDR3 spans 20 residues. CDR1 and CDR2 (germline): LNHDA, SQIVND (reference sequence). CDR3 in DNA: TGTGCCAGTAGTATAGATCATATACTAGCGGGGGGCCCGAACACCGGGGAGCTGTTTTTT. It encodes CASSIDHILAGGPNTGELFF. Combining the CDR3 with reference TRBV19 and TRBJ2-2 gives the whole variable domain DGGITQSPKYLFRKEGQNVTLSCEQNLNHDAMYWYRQDPGQGLRLIYYSQIVNDFQKGDIAEGYSVSREKKESFPLTVTSAQKNPTAFYLCASSIDHILAGGPNTGELFFGEGSRLTVL.

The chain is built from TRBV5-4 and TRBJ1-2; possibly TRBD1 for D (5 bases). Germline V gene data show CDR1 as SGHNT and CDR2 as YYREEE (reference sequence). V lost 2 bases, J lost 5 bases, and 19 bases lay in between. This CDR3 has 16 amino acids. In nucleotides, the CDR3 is TGTGCCAGCAGCTTAGGAAGTATGGCAGGGACTTATGGCTACACCTTC. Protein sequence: CASSLGSMAGTYGYTF.

CDR3 sequence (DNA): TGTGCCAGCAGCTTAGCGGCCAGGTCTAATGAAAAACTGTTTTTT. It specifies CASSLAARSNEKLFF. The V and J genes are TRBV7-2 and TRBJ1-4; D remains unclear. The CDR3 has 15 amino acids. V lost 0 bases and J lost 3, with 8 bases in between. Germline V gene lookup returns CDR1 SGHTA and CDR2 FQGNSA.

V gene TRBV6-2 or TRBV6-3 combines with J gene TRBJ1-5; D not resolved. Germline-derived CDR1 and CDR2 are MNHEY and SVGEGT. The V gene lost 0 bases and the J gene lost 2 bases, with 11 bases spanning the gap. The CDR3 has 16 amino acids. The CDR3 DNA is TGTGCCAGCAGTTACTCGATTCGCGCCGGCAATCAGCCCCAGCATTTT. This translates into CASSYSIRAGNQPQHF.

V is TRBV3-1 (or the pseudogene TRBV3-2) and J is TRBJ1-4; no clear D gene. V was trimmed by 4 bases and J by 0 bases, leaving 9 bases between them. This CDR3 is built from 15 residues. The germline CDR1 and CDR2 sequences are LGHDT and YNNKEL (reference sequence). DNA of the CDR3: TGTGCCAGCAGCCTCCTATATGCAACTAATGAAAAACTGTTTTTT. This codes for CASSLLYATNEKLFF.

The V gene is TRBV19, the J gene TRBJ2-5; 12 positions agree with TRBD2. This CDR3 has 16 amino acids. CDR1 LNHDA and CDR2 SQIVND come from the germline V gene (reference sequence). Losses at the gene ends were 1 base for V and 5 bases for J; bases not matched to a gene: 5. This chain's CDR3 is CASSIGGLAGLETQYF. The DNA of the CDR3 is TGTGCCAGTAGTATAGGCGGACTAGCGGGGTTGGAGACCCAGTACTTC.

CDR3 in amino acids: CASSQDTGGPNQPQHF. The CDR3 bases are TGTGCCAGCAGCCAAGATACAGGGGGCCCCAATCAGCCCCAGCATTTT. The J gene is TRBJ1-5, the V gene TRBV4-2; 9 bases are a match to TRBD1. With 0 bases clipped from V and 3 bases from J, the junction kept 3 bases outside the gene matches. The CDR3 extends over 16 amino acids. Germline lookup yields CDR1 LGHNA and CDR2 YNFKEQ.

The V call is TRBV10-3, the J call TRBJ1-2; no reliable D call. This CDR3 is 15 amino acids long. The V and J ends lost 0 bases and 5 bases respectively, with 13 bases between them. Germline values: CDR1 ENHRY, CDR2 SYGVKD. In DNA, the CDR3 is TGTGCCATCAGTGAGTCGCTCCTCCTGAGGTATGGCTACACCTTC. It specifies CAISESLLLRYGYTF.

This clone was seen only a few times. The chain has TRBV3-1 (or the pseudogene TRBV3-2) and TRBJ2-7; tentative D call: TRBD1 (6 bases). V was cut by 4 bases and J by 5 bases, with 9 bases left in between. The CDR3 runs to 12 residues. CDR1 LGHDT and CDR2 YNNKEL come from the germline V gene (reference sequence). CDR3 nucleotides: TGTGCCAGCAGCCGAGGGGGAAACGAGCAGTACTTC. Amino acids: CASSRGGNEQYF.

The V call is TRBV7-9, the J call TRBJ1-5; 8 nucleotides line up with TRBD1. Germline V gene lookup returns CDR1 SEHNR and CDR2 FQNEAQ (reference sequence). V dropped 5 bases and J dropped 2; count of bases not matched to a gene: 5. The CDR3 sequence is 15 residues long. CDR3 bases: TGTGCCAGCAGCCCCCAGGGACAGGGCAATCAGCCCCAGCATTTT. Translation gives CASSPQGQGNQPQHF.

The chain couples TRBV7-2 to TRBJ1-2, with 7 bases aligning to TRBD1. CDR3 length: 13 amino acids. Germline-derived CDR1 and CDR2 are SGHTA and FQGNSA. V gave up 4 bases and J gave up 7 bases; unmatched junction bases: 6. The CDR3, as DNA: TGTGCCAGCAGCTCCCGACAGGGAAGTGGCTACACCTTC. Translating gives CASSSRQGSGYTF.

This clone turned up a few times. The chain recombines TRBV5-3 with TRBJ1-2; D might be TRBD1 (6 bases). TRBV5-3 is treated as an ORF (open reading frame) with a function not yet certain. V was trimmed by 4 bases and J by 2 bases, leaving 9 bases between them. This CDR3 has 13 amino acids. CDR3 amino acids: CARSTGQNYGYTF. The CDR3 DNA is TGTGCCAGAAGCACAGGACAGAACTATGGCTACACCTTC.

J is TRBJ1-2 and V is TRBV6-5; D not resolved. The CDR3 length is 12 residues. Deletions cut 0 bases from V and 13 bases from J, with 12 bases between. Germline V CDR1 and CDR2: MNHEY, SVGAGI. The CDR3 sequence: CASSYSEGSFTF. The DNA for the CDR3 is TGTGCCAGCAGTTACTCGGAGGGTAGTTTCACCTTC.

Here the CDR3 reads CASKPTVNTEAFF. The CDR3 DNA is TGTGCCAGCAAACCCACAGTGAACACTGAAGCTTTCTTT. The chain is built from TRBV28 and TRBJ1-1; D unresolved. CDR1 is MDHEN and CDR2 is SYDVKM in the germline V gene. Trimming stripped 7 bases from V and 0 bases from J, with 9 bases between. This CDR3 region has 13 residues.

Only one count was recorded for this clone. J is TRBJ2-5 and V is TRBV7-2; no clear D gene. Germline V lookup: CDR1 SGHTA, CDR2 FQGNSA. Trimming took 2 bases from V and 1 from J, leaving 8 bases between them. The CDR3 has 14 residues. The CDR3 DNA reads TGTGCCAGCAGCTTAACAACTATCCAAGAGACCCAGTACTTC. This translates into CASSLTTIQETQYF.

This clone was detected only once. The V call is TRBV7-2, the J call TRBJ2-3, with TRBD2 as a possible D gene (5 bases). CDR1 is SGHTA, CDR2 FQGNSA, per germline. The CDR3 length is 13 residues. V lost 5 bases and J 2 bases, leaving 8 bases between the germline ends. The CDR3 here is CASSTGYTDTQYF. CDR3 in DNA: TGTGCCAGCAGCACGGGATACACAGATACGCAGTATTTT.

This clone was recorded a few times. For the CDR3, the DNA is TGTGCCAGCAGCCCTGGCAAGACGGGGGGGCCGTACAATGAGCAGTTCTTC. Its protein is CASSPGKTGGPYNEQFF. The chain links TRBV5-4 to TRBJ2-1; the match to TRBD2 covers 8 bases. The germline gives CDR1 SGHNT, CDR2 YYREEE (reference sequence). The CDR3 is 17 amino acids. V lost 4 bases and J lost 4; bases outside the gene matches: 13.

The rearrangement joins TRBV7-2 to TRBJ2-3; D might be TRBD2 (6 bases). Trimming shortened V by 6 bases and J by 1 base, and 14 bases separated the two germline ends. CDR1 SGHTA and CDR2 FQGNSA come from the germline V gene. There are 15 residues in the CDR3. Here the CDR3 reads CASSRPAGRTDTQYF. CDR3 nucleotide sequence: TGTGCCAGCAGTCGACCGGCGGGACGCACAGATACGCAGTATTTT. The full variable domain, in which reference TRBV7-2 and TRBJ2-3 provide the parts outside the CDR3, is GAGVSQSPSNKVTEKGKDVELRCDPISGHTALYWYRQSLGQGLEFLIYFQGNSAPDKSGLPSDRFSAERTGGSVSTLTIQRTQQEDSAVYLCASSRPAGRTDTQYFGPGTRLTVL.

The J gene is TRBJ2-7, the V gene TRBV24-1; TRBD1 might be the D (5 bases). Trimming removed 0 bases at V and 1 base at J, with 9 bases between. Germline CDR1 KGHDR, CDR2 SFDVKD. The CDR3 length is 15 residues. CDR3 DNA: TGTGCCACCAGTGATTTGAACAGGATTTCCTACGAGCAGTACTTC. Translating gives CATSDLNRISYEQYF.

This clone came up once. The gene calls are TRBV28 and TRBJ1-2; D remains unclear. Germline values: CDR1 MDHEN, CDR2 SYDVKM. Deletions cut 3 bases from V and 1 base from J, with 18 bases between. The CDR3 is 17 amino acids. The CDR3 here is CASSFSGLPDVNYGYTF. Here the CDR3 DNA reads TGTGCCAGCAGTTTCTCTGGACTCCCGGACGTTAACTATGGCTACACCTTC.

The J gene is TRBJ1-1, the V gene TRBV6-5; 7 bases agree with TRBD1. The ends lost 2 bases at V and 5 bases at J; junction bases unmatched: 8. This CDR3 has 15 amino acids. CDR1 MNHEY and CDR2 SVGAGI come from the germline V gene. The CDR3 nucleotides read TGTGCCAGCAGTTACCTACGACAGGGAGGAACTGAAGCTTTCTTT. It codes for CASSYLRQGGTEAFF.

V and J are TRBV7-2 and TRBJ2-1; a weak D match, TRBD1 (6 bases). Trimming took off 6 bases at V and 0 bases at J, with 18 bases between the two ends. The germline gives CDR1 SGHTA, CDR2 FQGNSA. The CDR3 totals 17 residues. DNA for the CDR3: TGTGCCAGCAGTAGCCCCGGGACAATGAGCTCCTACAATGAGCAGTTCTTC. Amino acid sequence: CASSSPGTMSSYNEQFF. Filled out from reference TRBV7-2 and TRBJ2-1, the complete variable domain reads GAGVSQSPSNKVTEKGKDVELRCDPISGHTALYWYRQSLGQGLEFLIYFQGNSAPDKSGLPSDRFSAERTGGSVSTLTIQRTQQEDSAVYLCASSSPGTMSSYNEQFFGPGTRLTVL.